The clone carrying this T cell receptor beta chain has ten or more counts. The data originate from a study of spatial heterogeneity in lung cancer. This CDR3 has 16 residues. Germline V gives CDR1 MGHRA, CDR2 YSYEKL. The V segment lost 0 bases and the J segment 5 bases; nucleotides outside the gene matches: 8. TCRdb reprocessed the 5' RACE reads via MiXCR and lists one record per CDR3 protein. The data contain about 14,000 distinct CDR3 sequences, around 9.1% of them seen just once; the ten biggest clones take up about 29%. Described time point: sample taken at primary tumor resection. No cell sorting; template was whole RNA from tumor, lung tissue or PBMC.

The rearrangement uses TRBV4-1 and TRBJ1-1; 8 bases are shared with TRBD1. This sequence was found in a male donor with early-stage non-small cell lung cancer. Sequenced material: PBMCs, taken at surgery. The CDR3 DNA follows: TGCGCCAGCAGCCAAGAAAAAGGACAGGGTTGGACTGAAGCTTTCTTT. Encoded protein: CASSQEKGQGWTEAFF.